Each of the 3 T cell receptor beta chains below was sequenced from the same sample in a study of naive and memory T cell subsets. The study, taken as a whole, reports: A few larger clonotypes appeared in naive repertoires, especially CD8, possibly memory cells re-expressing CD45RA.

The antigens for these receptors are not known. An equimolar mix of two oligonucleotides served as the beta constant-region primer for TRBC1 and TRBC2. Four rounds of PCR amplified the ligated cDNA using nested alpha and beta constant-region primers plus SP2. One entry per CDR3 protein results from TCRdb running MiXCR on the UMI-ligation and nested PCR reads. Of more than 95,000 distinct CDR3 sequences listed, around 13% were seen once; the top ten hold around 2.8%. The sample comprised naive CD8+ T cells from blood. These receptors originate from a human donor in good health.

This clonotype was found a few times. This chain joins TRBV7-9 and TRBJ2-2; 10 nucleotides align to TRBD1. The trim removed 5 bases at V and 2 bases at J, leaving 5 bases unmatched. The CDR3 is 16 amino acids. Germline CDR1 and CDR2: SEHNR and FQNEAQ (reference sequence). The CDR3 spells CASSLRDRGNTGELFF. The CDR3 DNA follows: TGTGCCAGCAGCCTACGGGACAGGGGAAACACCGGGGAGCTGTTTTTT.

This chain joins TRBV4-3 and TRBJ1-4; unclear D gene. Germline loops: CDR1 LGHNA, CDR2 YSLEER. The V end lost 1 base, the J end lost 4 bases, and 10 bases lay between the germline ends. The CDR3 totals 15 residues. The CDR3 here is CASSQGQRINEKLFF. CDR3 nucleotide sequence: TGCGCCAGCAGCCAAGGGCAGCGAATTAATGAAAAACTGTTTTTT.

This clonotype was counted at least ten times. The CDR3: CASSSGRMFNTEAFF. CDR3 nucleotide sequence: TGTGCCAGCAGCTCAGGTCGGATGTTCAACACTGAAGCTTTCTTT. The genes are TRBV14 and TRBJ1-1; D is undetermined. CDR3 size: 15 residues. Germline V gene lookup returns CDR1 SGHDN and CDR2 FVKESK. Trimming shortened V by 5 bases and J by 2 bases, and 15 bases separated the two germline ends. The variable domain in full, with the rest retrieved from reference TRBV14 and TRBJ1-1, is EAGVTQFPSHSVIEKGQTVTLRCDPISGHDNLYWYRRVMGKEIKFLLHFVKESKQDESGMPNNRFLAERTGGTYSTLKVQPAELEDSGVYFCASSSGRMFNTEAFFGQGTRLTVV.